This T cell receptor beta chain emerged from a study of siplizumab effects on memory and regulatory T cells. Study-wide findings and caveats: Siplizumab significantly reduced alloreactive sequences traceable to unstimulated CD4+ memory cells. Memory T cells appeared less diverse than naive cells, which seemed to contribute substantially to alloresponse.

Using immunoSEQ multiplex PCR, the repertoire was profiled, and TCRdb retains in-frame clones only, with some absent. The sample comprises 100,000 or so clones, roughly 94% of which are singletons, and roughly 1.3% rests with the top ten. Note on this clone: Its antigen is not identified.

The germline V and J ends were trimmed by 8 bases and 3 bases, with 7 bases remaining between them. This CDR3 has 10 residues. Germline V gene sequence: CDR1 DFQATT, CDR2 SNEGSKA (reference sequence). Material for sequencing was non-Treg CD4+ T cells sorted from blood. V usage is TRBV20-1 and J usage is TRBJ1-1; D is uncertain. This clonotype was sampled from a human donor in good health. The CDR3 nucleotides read TGCAGTCCTATACACACTGAAGCTTTCTTT. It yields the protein CSPIHTEAFF.